What follows are 20 T cell receptor beta chains derived from one specimen sequenced in a study of cytomegalovirus exposure and HLA in healthy donors. PCR amplification relied on 60 Vbeta primers (plus 13 Jbeta primers). Assay: immunoSEQ multiplex PCR; the TCRdb copy retains only in-frame clones and omits some. The repertoire includes some 200,000 clones, about 80% of them detected once, and less than 2.5% sits in the top ten. What was sequenced was PBMCs. All receptors come from a woman in her 50s in good health and CMV-seronegative.

The V call is TRBV5-1, the J call TRBJ2-1; a possible D gene is TRBD2 (5 bases). Germline V gene sequence: CDR1 SGHRS, CDR2 YFSETQ. The length of the CDR3 is 14 residues. V was shortened by 0 bases and J by 7 bases, with 11 bases between the two germline ends. The CDR3 nucleotides are TGCGCCAGCAGCTTGGCGGCTAGCTCGAATGAGCAGTTCTTC. This encodes CASSLAASSNEQFF. The full variable domain, its missing parts supplied by reference TRBV5-1 and TRBJ2-1, is KAGVTQTPRYLIKTRGQQVTLSCSPISGHRSVSWYQQTPGQGLQFLFEYFSETQRNKGNFPGRFSGRQFSNSRSEMNVSTLELGDSALYLCASSLAASSNEQFFGPGTRLTVL.

Only a few counts were recorded for this clone. The CDR3 reads CASSIDTLNYGYTF. DNA of the CDR3: TGTGCCAGTAGTATAGATACTCTCAACTATGGCTACACCTTC. V is TRBV19 and J is TRBJ1-2, with D hard to call. V was shortened by 0 bases and J by 2 bases, with 7 bases between the two germline ends. Germline V gene data show CDR1 as LNHDA and CDR2 as SQIVND (reference sequence). The CDR3 covers 14 residues.

The chain links TRBV5-5 to TRBJ2-3; TRBD2 might be the D (5 bases). The V end lost 1 base, the J end lost 1 base, and 10 bases lay between the germline ends. The germline V gene has CDR1 SGHKS and CDR2 YYEKEE (reference sequence). The CDR3 is 15 residues long. CDR3 coding DNA: TGTGCCAGCAGCTTGCCCGGGATCGGCACAGATACGCAGTATTTT. Protein: CASSLPGIGTDTQYF.

In DNA, the CDR3 is TGTGCCAGCAAAGCGCGGGCCTCCTACGAGCAGTACTTC. Residues: CASKARASYEQYF. The genes are TRBV28 and TRBJ2-7; possible D gene TRBD2, 5 bases. Trimming shortened V by 7 bases and J by 0 bases, and 10 bases separated the two germline ends. Germline V gene sequence: CDR1 MDHEN, CDR2 SYDVKM. The CDR3 has 13 residues.

This sequence joins TRBV27 and TRBJ1-1; D is ambiguous. The ends were cut back, 5 bases at V and 0 bases at J, with 10 bases in the middle. Looked up from germline, CDR1 is MNHEY and CDR2 is SMNVEV (reference sequence). The CDR3 sequence is 14 residues long. Here the CDR3 reads CASSRTPMNTEAFF. Written as DNA, the CDR3 is TGTGCCAGCAGTCGAACACCAATGAACACTGAAGCTTTCTTT.

V gene TRBV19 combines with J gene TRBJ2-7; the D gene is possibly TRBD2 (5 bases). This CDR3 is built from 14 residues. V lost 5 bases to trimming and J lost 4 bases, with 15 bases between them. The germline V gene encodes CDR1 LNHDA and CDR2 SQIVND (reference sequence). The CDR3: CASSARRTDYEQYF. CDR3 bases: TGTGCCAGTAGTGCGCGGAGGACGGATTACGAGCAGTACTTC. Full variable domain (rest looked up from reference TRBV19 and TRBJ2-7): DGGITQSPKYLFRKEGQNVTLSCEQNLNHDAMYWYRQDPGQGLRLIYYSQIVNDFQKGDIAEGYSVSREKKESFPLTVTSAQKNPTAFYLCASSARRTDYEQYFGPGTRLTVT.

The genes are TRBV19 and TRBJ2-1; 10 bases are shared with TRBD2. Germline CDR1 reads LNHDA; CDR2 reads SQIVND (reference sequence). The CDR3 length is 18 residues. With 5 bases clipped from V and 0 bases from J, the junction kept 10 bases outside the gene matches. The CDR3 here is CASSPRTSGISSYNEQFF. As DNA, the CDR3 is TGTGCCAGTAGTCCCCGGACTAGCGGAATAAGCTCCTACAATGAGCAGTTCTTC.

In the case of this clone: A junction end diverges from the germline sequence, so it may reflect a read error. This chain uses TRBV7-9 with TRBJ1-5; D might be TRBD1 (6 bases). The germline CDR1 and CDR2 sequences are SEHNR and FQNEAQ (reference sequence). The CDR3 totals 16 residues. CDR3 nucleotide sequence: TGTTCCAGCAGCCTATTTAACAGGGATAGCAATCAGCCCCAGCATTTT. Translated, it gives CSSSLFNRDSNQPQHF.

The J gene is TRBJ1-5, the V gene TRBV7-2; D is undetermined. The CDR3 runs to 14 residues. Between the trimmed V and J ends, which lost 5 bases and 4 bases, there was a span of 12 bases. Germline assignment: CDR1 SGHTA and CDR2 FQGNSA. CDR3 in DNA: TGTGCCAGCAGCCCCCTCCCTCGGAATCAGCCCCAGCATTTT. Residues: CASSPLPRNQPQHF.

V usage is TRBV5-4 and J usage is TRBJ2-1; TRBD2 matches 11 bases. Looked up from germline, CDR1 is SGHNT and CDR2 is YYREEE (reference sequence). The V and J ends lost 4 bases and 5 bases, in that order; junction bases with no gene match: 5. The CDR3 has 15 amino acids. DNA for the CDR3: TGTGCCAGCAGCCCGGGACTAGCGGTAAACAATGAGCAGTTCTTC. Translation gives CASSPGLAVNNEQFF.

Only one count was recorded for this clone. V usage is TRBV23-1 and J usage is TRBJ1-1; 7 bases are shared with TRBD1. TRBV23-1 carries the ORF label, with uncertain function. The CDR3 totals 20 residues. With 3 bases clipped from V and 0 bases from J, the junction kept 19 bases outside the gene matches. The CDR3: CASSHPASTGRKGMNTEAFF. The CDR3 DNA sequence: TGCGCCAGCAGTCACCCCGCCTCGACAGGGAGAAAAGGGATGAACACTGAAGCTTTCTTT.

The table lists this clone with a few counts. V is TRBV27 and J is TRBJ2-7; TRBD2 agrees at 10 bases. J gave up 0 bases and V 5 bases, and 4 bases lay outside the gene matches. This CDR3 is built from 15 residues. Germline CDR1 reads MNHEY; CDR2 reads SMNVEV (reference sequence). As DNA, the CDR3 is TGTGCCAGCAGTACCCCTAGCGGGAGCTCCTACGAGCAGTACTTC. Its protein is CASSTPSGSSYEQYF.

The gene calls are TRBV15 and TRBJ1-2; 8 bases align to TRBD1. Germline V lookup: CDR1 LNHNV, CDR2 YYDKDF (reference sequence). The V gene end was trimmed by 5 bases and the J gene end by 8 bases; junction bases not matched to a gene: 13. This CDR3 contains 15 residues. CDR3 DNA sequence: TGTGCCACCAGCCCCCGACAGGGGCCGCCTGAGGGCTACACCTTC. As protein: CATSPRQGPPEGYTF.

In nucleotides, the CDR3 is TGTGCCAGCACCCCGGGAGTCGAATGGGGTGGCTACACCTTC. Translation gives CASTPGVEWGGYTF. The genes are TRBV28 and TRBJ1-2; D call uncertain. The CDR3 runs to 14 residues. V shed 7 bases and J shed 7 bases, with 19 bases lying between them. Germline V gives CDR1 MDHEN, CDR2 SYDVKM.

The rearrangement joins TRBV9 to TRBJ1-6; D is perhaps TRBD1 (6 bases). The CDR3 runs 13 residues. V lost 4 bases to trimming and J lost 14 bases, with 16 bases between them. Germline-derived CDR1 and CDR2 are SGDLS and YYNGEE. The CDR3 spells CASSTKTGLSLHF. Written as DNA, the CDR3 is TGTGCCAGCAGCACAAAGACAGGTTTATCCCTCCACTTT.

This clone turned up a few times. This chain links TRBV5-1 with TRBJ2-7, with 7 bases identical to TRBD2. V was pared by 0 bases and J by 3 bases, with 12 bases of the junction left unmatched. The CDR3 is made up of 17 amino acids. Germline V lookup: CDR1 SGHRS, CDR2 YFSETQ. CDR3 coding DNA: TGCGCCAGCAGCTTGGCCGGGGGAAGCGGGGACCACTACGAGCAGTACTTC. Translated: CASSLAGGSGDHYEQYF.

This chain's CDR3 is CASSRATGEFSPLHF. The DNA of the CDR3 is TGTGCCAGCAGTCGCGCTACAGGGGAATTTTCACCCCTCCACTTT. This chain links TRBV6-5 with TRBJ1-6, with 7 positions matching TRBD1. The CDR3 contains 15 residues. V lost 5 bases and J lost 9; bases outside the gene matches: 10. Germline CDR1 MNHEY, CDR2 SVGAGI.

The CDR3: CASRGDIGDGYTF. Written as DNA, the CDR3 is TGTGCCAGCAGGGGGGACATTGGAGATGGCTACACCTTC. The rearrangement joins TRBV2 to TRBJ1-2, with D tentatively TRBD1 (6 bases). Germline lookup yields CDR1 SNHLY and CDR2 FYNNEI. The CDR3 has 13 residues. V lost 6 bases and J lost 6, with 14 bases in between.

The chain links TRBV28 to TRBJ2-5; TRBD1 agrees at 9 bases. V dropped 5 bases and J dropped 8; count of bases not matched to a gene: 18. Germline CDR1 and CDR2: MDHEN and SYDVKM. The CDR3 has 17 amino acids. Here the CDR3 DNA reads TGTGCCAGCAGTATGATACCGGGACAGGGTCGGGTATCAACCCAGTACTTC. This translates into CASSMIPGQGRVSTQYF.

The chain recombines TRBV7-2 with TRBJ2-4; 9 nucleotides line up with TRBD1. Germline CDR1 reads SGHTA; CDR2 reads FQGNSA. V lost 5 bases and J lost 3; bases outside the gene matches: 8. The CDR3 has 16 residues. The CDR3, as DNA: TGTGCCAGCAGCCCGACGGACAGGGGTGGCAAAAACATTCAGTACTTC. Its translation: CASSPTDRGGKNIQYF.